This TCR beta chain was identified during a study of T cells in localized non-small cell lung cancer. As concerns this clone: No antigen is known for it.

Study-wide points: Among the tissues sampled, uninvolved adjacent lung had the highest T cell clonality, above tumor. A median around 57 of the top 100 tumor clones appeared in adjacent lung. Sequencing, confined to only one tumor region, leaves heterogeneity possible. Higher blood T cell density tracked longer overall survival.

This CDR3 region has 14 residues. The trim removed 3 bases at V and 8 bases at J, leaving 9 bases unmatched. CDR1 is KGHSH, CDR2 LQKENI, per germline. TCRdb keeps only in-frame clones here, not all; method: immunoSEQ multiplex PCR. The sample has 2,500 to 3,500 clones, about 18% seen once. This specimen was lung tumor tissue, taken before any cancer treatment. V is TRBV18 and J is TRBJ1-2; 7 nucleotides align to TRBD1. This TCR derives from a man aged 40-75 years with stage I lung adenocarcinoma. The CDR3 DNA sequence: TGTGCCAGCTCACCTACGGGACAGCGAACGGGCTACACCTTC. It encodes CASSPTGQRTGYTF.